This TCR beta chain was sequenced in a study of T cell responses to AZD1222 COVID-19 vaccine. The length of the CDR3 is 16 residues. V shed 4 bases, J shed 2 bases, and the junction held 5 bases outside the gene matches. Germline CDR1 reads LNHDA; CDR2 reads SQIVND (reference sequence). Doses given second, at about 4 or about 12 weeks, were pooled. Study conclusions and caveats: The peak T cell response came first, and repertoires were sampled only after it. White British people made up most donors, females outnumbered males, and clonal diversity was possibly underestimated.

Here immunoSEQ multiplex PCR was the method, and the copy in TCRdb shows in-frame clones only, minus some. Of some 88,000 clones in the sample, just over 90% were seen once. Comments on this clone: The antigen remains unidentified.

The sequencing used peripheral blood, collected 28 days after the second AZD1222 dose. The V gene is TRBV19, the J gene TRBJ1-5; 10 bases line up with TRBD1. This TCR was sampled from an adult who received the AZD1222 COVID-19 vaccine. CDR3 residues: CASSTGTGEGNQPQHF. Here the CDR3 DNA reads TGTGCCAGTAGTACCGGGACAGGGGAGGGCAATCAGCCCCAGCATTTT.